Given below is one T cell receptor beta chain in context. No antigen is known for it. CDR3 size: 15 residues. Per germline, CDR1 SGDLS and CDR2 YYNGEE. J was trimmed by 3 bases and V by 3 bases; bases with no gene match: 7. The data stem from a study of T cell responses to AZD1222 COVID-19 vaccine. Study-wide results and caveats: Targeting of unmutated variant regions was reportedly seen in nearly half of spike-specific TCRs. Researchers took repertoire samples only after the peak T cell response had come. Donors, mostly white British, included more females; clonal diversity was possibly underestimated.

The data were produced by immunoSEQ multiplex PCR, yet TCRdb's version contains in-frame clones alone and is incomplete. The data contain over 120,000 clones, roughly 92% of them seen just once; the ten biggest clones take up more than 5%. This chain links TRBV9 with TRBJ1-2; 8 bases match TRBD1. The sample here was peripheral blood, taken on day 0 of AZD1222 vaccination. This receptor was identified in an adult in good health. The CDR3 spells CASSAQGQGDYGYTF. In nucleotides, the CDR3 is TGTGCCAGCAGCGCCCAAGGACAGGGAGACTATGGCTACACCTTC.